This T cell receptor (beta chain) was obtained from a study of technical replicates of blood from a handful of donors. CDR3 length equals 15 residues. Germline CDR1 reads SGHRS; CDR2 reads YFSETQ. V trimming: 3 bases; J trimming: 1 base; junction bases outside the gene matches: 5. Sequencing used immunoSEQ multiplex PCR; TCRdb keeps in-frame clones, though not all of them. The data hold tens of thousands of clones, with approximately 92% observed a single time. This clonotype was sampled from a human donor in good health. Some clones in this sample may be carry-over from other donors' samples. V gene TRBV5-1 combines with J gene TRBJ1-2; TRBD1 agrees at 8 bases. Sequences were obtained from PBMCs. The CDR3 is CASSSGTGDNYGYTF. Written as DNA, the CDR3 is TGCGCCAGCAGCTCCGGGACAGGAGATAACTATGGCTACACCTTC.